The sequence of this T cell receptor (beta chain) was determined in a study of blood T cell repertoires in COVID-19. For the study at large: Some COVID-19 samples were acute and others convalescent; all came from the United States, Italy and Spain. PBMCs, B-cell-depleted T cells, or T cells were the source of the cDNA or gDNA that made up the material.

The CDR3 runs to 16 residues. Germline V CDR1 and CDR2: SGDLS, YYNGEE. After removal of 4 bases from V and 4 bases from J, the junction contained 3 bases not matched to a gene. This clone was observed a single time. In the study's own analysis: Cell counts per sample came from amplifying reference gene primers. Assay: immunoSEQ multiplex PCR; the TCRdb copy retains only in-frame clones and omits some. That table furnishes V, J and clone size, whereas the DNA furnished D and trimming. The table has under 150,000 clones, roughly 85% seen once. The sequenced sample consisted of peripheral blood. The chain links TRBV9 to TRBJ2-1; 15 nucleotides align to TRBD2. The receptor's source is a man aged 40-49 years with acute or convalescent COVID-19. The CDR3 loop is CASSLGLAGGYNEQFF. CDR3 DNA sequence: TGTGCCAGCAGCCTGGGACTAGCGGGGGGTTACAATGAGCAGTTCTTC. The variable domain in full, completed from reference TRBV9 and TRBJ2-1, reads DSGVTQTPKHLITATGQRVTLRCSPRSGDLSVYWYQQSLDQGLQFLIQYYNGEERAKGNILERFSAQQFPDLHSELNLSSLELGDSALYFCASSLGLAGGYNEQFFGPGTRLTVL.